The 10 T cell receptor beta chains listed next were all sequenced from one sample in a study of blood T cell repertoires in COVID-19. The assay was immunoSEQ multiplex PCR, and TCRdb's table has in-frame clones only and misses some. The data show about 190,000 clones, with 80% to 85% seen just once and under 7.5% held by the top ten. Input material: peripheral blood. These receptor sequences come from a woman aged 40 to 50 with acute or convalescent COVID-19.

J is TRBJ1-1 and V is TRBV7-2; D is unresolved. Trimming took 1 base from V and 1 from J, leaving 7 bases between them. The CDR3 spans 14 residues. Germline V CDR1 and CDR2: SGHTA, FQGNSA. CDR3 amino acids: CASSLETWNTEAFF. As DNA, the CDR3 is TGTGCCAGCAGCTTAGAAACATGGAACACTGAAGCTTTCTTT.

This chain uses TRBV28 with TRBJ2-2, with 7 bases aligning to TRBD2. V shed 6 bases and J 6 bases; nucleotides not matched to a gene: 10. Germline lookup yields CDR1 MDHEN and CDR2 SYDVKM. The CDR3 runs to 15 residues. CDR3 amino acids: CASRRAIGRAGELFF. CDR3 DNA: TGTGCCAGCAGAAGGGCGATAGGGAGGGCCGGGGAGCTGTTTTTT.

The J gene is TRBJ1-2, the V gene TRBV5-1, with a possible D match to TRBD1 (5 bases). The germline CDR1 and CDR2 sequences are SGHRS and YFSETQ. V was clipped by 2 bases and J by 6 bases, with 14 bases between them. The CDR3 is 14 residues long. The CDR3 loop is CASSFLGVGNGYTF. In DNA, the CDR3 is TGCGCCAGCAGCTTCCTAGGGGTGGGAAATGGCTACACCTTC.

J is TRBJ2-2 and V is TRBV19, with D uncertain. V was shortened by 3 bases and J by 4 bases, with 6 bases between the two germline ends. Looked up from germline, CDR1 is LNHDA and CDR2 is SQIVND (reference sequence). There are 13 residues in the CDR3. Here the CDR3 reads CASSMAPTGELFF. The CDR3 DNA sequence: TGTGCCAGTAGTATGGCACCCACCGGGGAGCTGTTTTTT.

The V gene is TRBV18, the J gene TRBJ2-3; possibly TRBD2 for D (5 bases). The V gene lost 3 bases and the J gene lost 3 bases, with 16 bases spanning the gap. There are 16 residues in the CDR3. The germline gives CDR1 KGHSH, CDR2 LQKENI. DNA of the CDR3: TGTGCCAGCTCACCCATTGTTACTGGAGGTACAGATACGCAGTATTTT. Its translation: CASSPIVTGGTDTQYF.

The chain has TRBV5-4 and TRBJ1-2; 7 bases agree with TRBD1. Germline trimming cut 4 bases from V and 3 bases from J; bases unmatched to any gene: 6. Per germline, CDR1 SGHNT and CDR2 YYREEE (reference sequence). The CDR3 contains 14 residues. The DNA for the CDR3 is TGTGCCAGCAGCGCCCTACAGGGGCACTATGGCTACACCTTC. Protein product: CASSALQGHYGYTF.

This clone has only a few counts. The chain joins TRBV5-5 to TRBJ2-7; 10 nucleotides match TRBD1. Germline CDR1 SGHKS, CDR2 YYEKEE (reference sequence). The ends lost 5 bases at V and 5 bases at J; junction bases unmatched: 16. The CDR3 has 17 residues. In DNA, the CDR3 is TGTGCCAGCAGGGAGGAGGTTGTAGGACAGGGGGGCCACGAGCAGTACTTC. This codes for CASREEVVGQGGHEQYF. Using reference TRBV5-5 and TRBJ2-7 for the parts outside the CDR3, the full variable domain is DAGVTQSPTHLIKTRGQQVTLRCSPISGHKSVSWYQQVLGQGPQFIFQYYEKEERGRGNFPDRFSARQFPNYSSELNVNALLLGDSALYLCASREEVVGQGGHEQYFGPGTRLTVT.

This chain links TRBV28 with TRBJ1-2; D is ambiguous. Germline CDR1 reads MDHEN; CDR2 reads SYDVKM. Between the trimmed V and J ends, which lost 4 bases and 7 bases, there was a span of 10 bases. This CDR3 spans 12 amino acids. The CDR3 sequence is CASSSTLRGYTF. The CDR3 bases are TGTGCCAGCAGTTCAACCCTGCGTGGCTACACCTTC.

CDR3: CASSPQSLRQDYGYTF. CDR3 nucleotides: TGTGCCAGCTCACCACAGTCCTTACGACAGGACTATGGCTACACCTTC. This chain links TRBV18 with TRBJ1-2; D is possibly TRBD1 (6 bases). Germline lookup yields CDR1 KGHSH and CDR2 LQKENI. The V end was cut by 1 base, the J end by 3 bases, with 15 bases between. The CDR3 contains 16 residues.

V gene TRBV5-6 combines with J gene TRBJ2-3; D is possibly TRBD2 (5 bases). CDR1 is SGHDT, CDR2 YYEEEE, per germline. This CDR3 region has 17 residues. The germline V and J ends were trimmed by 0 bases and 2 bases, with 16 bases remaining between them. Here the CDR3 DNA reads TGTGCCAGCAGCTTGGAACCCTGGACGGGGTTCACAGATACGCAGTATTTT. Protein: CASSLEPWTGFTDTQYF. The complete variable domain, with remaining parts taken from reference TRBV5-6 and TRBJ2-3, reads DAGVTQSPTHLIKTRGQQVTLRCSPKSGHDTVSWYQQALGQGPQFIFQYYEEEERQRGNFPDRFSGHQFPNYSSELNVNALLLGDSALYLCASSLEPWTGFTDTQYFGPGTRLTVL.